This entry describes one T cell receptor beta chain. Using two-round multiplex PCR, the authors amplified TCR beta CDR3 from genomic DNA. Individual primers that were specific to each TRBV and TRBJ gene served in first-round PCR. TCRdb itself ran the multiplex PCR reads through MiXCR, one entry per CDR3 protein. Of 20,000 to 30,000 distinct CDR3 sequences in the sample, under 40% were seen once. V was shortened by 3 bases and J by 0 bases, with 11 bases between the two germline ends. This CDR3 region has 15 residues. Germline-derived CDR1 and CDR2 are MDHEN and SYDVKM. This sample is drawn from a study of prognosis after radiotherapy for stage I lung cancer. Study context: The patients included 14 to 15 who had newly diagnosed primary stage I lung tumors, along with about 5 others who had oligometastatic NSCLC after their primary tumor had been surgically resected. Aged roughly 50 to 85 years, with a median of approximately 74 years, the patients were roughly 14 men and 6 women.

The V gene is TRBV28, the J gene TRBJ1-1; D not resolved. The sample was PBMCs, taken before or after stereotactic body radiation therapy (not recorded which). This clonotype was sampled from a donor over 45 with non-small cell lung cancer. In nucleotides, the CDR3 is TGTGCCAGCAGTTTGGGAGGTAGACTGAACACTGAAGCTTTCTTT. The encoded protein is CASSLGGRLNTEAFF.